The clone carrying this T cell receptor beta chain was counted only a few times. Its cognate antigen is unknown. The data derive from a study of cytomegalovirus exposure and HLA in healthy donors. PCR involved 60 Vbeta and 13 Jbeta primers. TCRdb keeps only in-frame clones here, not all; method: immunoSEQ multiplex PCR. This table holds about 140,000 clones, approximately 57% found once. Findings of the study overall: One cluster of highly shared sequence variants probably arose as a sequencing artifact.

Trimming took off 4 bases at V and 0 bases at J, with 8 bases between the two ends. The CDR3 spans 15 residues. CDR1 SGHDT and CDR2 YYEEEE come from the germline V gene. The chain joins TRBV5-6 to TRBJ2-6; D perhaps matches TRBD1 (5 bases). Source material: PBMCs. The TCR originated in a male donor in good health and CMV-seronegative. The CDR3 spells CASSNTGSGANVLTF. The CDR3 nucleotides are TGTGCCAGCAGCAATACAGGCTCTGGGGCCAACGTCCTGACTTTC. The full variable domain, rest sourced from reference TRBV5-6 and TRBJ2-6, is DAGVTQSPTHLIKTRGQQVTLRCSPKSGHDTVSWYQQALGQGPQFIFQYYEEEERQRGNFPDRFSGHQFPNYSSELNVNALLLGDSALYLCASSNTGSGANVLTFGAGSRLTVL.